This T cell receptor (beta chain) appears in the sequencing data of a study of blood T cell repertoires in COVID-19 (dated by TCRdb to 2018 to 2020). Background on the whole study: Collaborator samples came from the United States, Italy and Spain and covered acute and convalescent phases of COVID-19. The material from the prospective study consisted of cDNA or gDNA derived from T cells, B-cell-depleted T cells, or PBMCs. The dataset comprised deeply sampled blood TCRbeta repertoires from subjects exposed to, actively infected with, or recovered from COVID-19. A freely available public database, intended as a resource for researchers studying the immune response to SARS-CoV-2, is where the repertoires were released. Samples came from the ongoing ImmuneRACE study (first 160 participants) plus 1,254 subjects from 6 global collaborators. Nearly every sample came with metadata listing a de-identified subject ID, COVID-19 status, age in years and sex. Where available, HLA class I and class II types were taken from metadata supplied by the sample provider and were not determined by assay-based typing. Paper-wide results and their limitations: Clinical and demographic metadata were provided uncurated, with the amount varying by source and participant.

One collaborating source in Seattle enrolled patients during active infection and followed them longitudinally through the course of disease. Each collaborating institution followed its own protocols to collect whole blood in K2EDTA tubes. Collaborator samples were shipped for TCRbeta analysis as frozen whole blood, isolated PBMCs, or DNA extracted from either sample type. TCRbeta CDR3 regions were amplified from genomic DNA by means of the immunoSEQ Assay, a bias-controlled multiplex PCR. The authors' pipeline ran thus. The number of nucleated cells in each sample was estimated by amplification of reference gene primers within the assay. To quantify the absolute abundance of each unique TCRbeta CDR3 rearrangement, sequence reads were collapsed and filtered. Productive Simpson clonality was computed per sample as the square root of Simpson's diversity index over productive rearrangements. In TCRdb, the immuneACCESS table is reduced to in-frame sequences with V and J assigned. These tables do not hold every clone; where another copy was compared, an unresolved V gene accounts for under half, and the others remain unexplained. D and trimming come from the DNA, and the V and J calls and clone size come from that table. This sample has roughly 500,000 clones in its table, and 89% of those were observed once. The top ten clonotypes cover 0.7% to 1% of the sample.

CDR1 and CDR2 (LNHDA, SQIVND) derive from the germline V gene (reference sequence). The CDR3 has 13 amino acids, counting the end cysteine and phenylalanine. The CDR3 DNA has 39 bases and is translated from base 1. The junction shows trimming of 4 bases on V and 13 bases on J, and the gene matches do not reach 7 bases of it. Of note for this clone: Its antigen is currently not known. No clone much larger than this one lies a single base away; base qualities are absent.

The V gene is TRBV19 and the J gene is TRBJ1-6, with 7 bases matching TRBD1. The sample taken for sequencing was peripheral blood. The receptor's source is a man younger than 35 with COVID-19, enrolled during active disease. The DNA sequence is TGTGCCAGTAGTACAGGACAGGCTTTCCCCCTCCACTTT. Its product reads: CASSTGQAFPLHF. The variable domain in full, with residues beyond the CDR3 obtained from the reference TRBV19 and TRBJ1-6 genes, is DGGITQSPKYLFRKEGQNVTLSCEQNLNHDAMYWYRQDPGQGLRLIYYSQIVNDFQKGDIAEGYSVSREKKESFPLTVTSAQKNPTAFYLCASSTGQAFPLHFGNGTRLTVT.